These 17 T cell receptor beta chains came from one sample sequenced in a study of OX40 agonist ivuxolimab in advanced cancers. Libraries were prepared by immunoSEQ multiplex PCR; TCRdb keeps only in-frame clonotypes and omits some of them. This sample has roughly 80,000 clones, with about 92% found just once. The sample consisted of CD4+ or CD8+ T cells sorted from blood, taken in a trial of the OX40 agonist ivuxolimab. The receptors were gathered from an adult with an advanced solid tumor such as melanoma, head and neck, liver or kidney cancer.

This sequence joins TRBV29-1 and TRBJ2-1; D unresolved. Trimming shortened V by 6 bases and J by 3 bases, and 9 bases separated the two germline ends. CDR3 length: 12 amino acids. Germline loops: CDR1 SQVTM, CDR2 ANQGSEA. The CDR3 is CSVEARYNEQFF. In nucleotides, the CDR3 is TGCAGCGTAGAGGCGCGCTACAATGAGCAGTTCTTC.

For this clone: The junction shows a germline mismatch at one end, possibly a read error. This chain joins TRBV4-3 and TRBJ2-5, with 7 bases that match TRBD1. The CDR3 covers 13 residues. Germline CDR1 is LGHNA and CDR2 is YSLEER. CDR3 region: CASSQDRGDRAHF. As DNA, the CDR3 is TGCGCCAGCAGCCAAGATAGGGGCGACAGGGCCCACTTC.

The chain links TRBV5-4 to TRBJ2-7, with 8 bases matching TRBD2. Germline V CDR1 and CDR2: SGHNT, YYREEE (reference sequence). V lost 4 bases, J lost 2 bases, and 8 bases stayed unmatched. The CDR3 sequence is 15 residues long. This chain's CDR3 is CASSHQREPTYEQYF. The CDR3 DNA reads TGTGCCAGCAGCCACCAGCGGGAGCCAACCTACGAGCAGTACTTC.

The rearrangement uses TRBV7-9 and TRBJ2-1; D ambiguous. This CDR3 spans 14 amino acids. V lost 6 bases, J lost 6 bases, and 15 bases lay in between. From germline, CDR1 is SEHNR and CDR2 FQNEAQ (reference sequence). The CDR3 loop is CASRYEGRLNEQFF. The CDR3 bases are TGTGCCAGCAGGTATGAAGGGCGTCTCAATGAGCAGTTCTTC. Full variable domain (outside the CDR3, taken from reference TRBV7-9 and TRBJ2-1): DTGVSQNPRHKITKRGQNVTFRCDPISEHNRLYWYRQTLGQGPEFLTYFQNEAQLEKSRLLSDRFSAERPKGSFSTLEIQRTEQGDSAMYLCASRYEGRLNEQFFGPGTRLTVL.

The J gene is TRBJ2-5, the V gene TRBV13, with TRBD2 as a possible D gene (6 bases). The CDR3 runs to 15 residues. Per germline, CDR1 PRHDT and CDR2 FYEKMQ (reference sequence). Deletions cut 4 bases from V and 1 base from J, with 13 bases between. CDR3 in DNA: TGTGCCAGCAGCTCTGGGGGGAGTACCCAAGAGACCCAGTACTTC. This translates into CASSSGGSTQETQYF.

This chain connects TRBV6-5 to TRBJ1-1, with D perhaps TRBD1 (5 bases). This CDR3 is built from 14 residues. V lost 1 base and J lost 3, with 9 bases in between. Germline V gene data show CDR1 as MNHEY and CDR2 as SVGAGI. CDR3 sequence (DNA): TGTGCCAGCAGTTACTTCCGGGGGGACACTGAAGCTTTCTTT. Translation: CASSYFRGDTEAFF.

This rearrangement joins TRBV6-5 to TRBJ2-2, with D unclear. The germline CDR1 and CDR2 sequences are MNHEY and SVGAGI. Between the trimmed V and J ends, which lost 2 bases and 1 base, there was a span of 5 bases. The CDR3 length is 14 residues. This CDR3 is CASSYRRNTGELFF. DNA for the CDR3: TGTGCCAGCAGTTACCGGAGGAACACCGGGGAGCTGTTTTTT.

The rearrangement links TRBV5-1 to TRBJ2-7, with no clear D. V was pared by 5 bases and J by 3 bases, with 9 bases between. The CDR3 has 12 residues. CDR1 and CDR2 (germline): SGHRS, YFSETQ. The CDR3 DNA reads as TGCGCCAGCAGTAAACCCCACTACGAGCAGTACTTC. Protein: CASSKPHYEQYF.

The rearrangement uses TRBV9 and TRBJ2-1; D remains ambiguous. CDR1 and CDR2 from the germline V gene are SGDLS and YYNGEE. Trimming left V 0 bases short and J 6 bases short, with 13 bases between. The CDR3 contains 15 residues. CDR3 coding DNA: TGTGCCAGCAGCGTAGAGTCATCGGGTAGCAATGAGCAGTTCTTC. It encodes CASSVESSGSNEQFF.

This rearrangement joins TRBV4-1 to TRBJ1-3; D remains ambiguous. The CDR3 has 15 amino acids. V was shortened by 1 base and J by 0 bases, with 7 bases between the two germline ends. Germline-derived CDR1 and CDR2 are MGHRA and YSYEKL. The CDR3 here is CASSQVLVSGNTIYF. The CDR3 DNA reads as TGCGCCAGCAGCCAAGTCTTGGTCTCTGGAAACACCATATATTTT.

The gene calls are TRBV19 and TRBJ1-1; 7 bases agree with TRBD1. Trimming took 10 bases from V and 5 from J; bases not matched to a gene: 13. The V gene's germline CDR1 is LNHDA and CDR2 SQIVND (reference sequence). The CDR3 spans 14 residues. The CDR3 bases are TGTGCCACCCCGAGGGGGCCGGGGAGGACTGAAGCTTTCTTT. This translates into CATPRGPGRTEAFF.

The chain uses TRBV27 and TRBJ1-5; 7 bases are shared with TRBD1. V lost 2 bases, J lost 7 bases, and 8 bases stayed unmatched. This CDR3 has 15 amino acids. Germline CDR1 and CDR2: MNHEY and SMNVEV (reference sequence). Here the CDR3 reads CASSLKGAWRQPQHF. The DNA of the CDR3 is TGTGCCAGCAGTTTAAAGGGGGCTTGGCGCCAGCCCCAGCATTTT.

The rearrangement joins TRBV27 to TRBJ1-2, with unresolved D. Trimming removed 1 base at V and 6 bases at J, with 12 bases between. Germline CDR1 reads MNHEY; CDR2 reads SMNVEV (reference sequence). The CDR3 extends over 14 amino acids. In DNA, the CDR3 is TGTGCCAGCAGTTTATACAAGGAGGCGGATGGCTACACCTTC. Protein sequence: CASSLYKEADGYTF.

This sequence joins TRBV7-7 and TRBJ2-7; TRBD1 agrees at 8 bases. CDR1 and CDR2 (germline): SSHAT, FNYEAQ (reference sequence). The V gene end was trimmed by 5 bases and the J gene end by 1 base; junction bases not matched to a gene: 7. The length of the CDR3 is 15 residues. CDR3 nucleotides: TGTGCCAGCAGCCCCCACAGGGGGAAGTCCTACGAGCAGTACTTC. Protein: CASSPHRGKSYEQYF.

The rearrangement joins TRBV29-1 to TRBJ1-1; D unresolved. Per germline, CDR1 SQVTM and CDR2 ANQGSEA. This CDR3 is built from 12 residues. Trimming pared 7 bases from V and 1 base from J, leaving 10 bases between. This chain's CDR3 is CSGFTENTEAFF. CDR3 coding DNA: TGCAGCGGCTTCACAGAGAACACTGAAGCTTTCTTT.

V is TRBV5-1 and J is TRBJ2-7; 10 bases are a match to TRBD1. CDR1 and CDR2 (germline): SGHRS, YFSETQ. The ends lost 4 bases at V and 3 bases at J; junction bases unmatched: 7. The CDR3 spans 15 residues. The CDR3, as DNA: TGCGCCAGCAGCACCTGGACAGGGGGTCGCTACGAGCAGTACTTC. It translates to CASSTWTGGRYEQYF. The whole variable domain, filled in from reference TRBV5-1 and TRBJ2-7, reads KAGVTQTPRYLIKTRGQQVTLSCSPISGHRSVSWYQQTPGQGLQFLFEYFSETQRNKGNFPGRFSGRQFSNSRSEMNVSTLELGDSALYLCASSTWTGGRYEQYFGPGTRLTVT.

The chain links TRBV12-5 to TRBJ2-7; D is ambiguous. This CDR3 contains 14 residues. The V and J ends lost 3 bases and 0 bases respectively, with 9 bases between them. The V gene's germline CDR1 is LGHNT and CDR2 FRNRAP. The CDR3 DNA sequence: TGTGCTAGTGGTTTTCGGGTTAACTCCTACGAGCAGTACTTC. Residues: CASGFRVNSYEQYF. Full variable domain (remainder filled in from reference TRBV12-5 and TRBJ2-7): DARVTQTPRHKVTEMGQEVTMRCQPILGHNTVFWYRQTMMQGLELLAYFRNRAPLDDSGMPKDRFSAEMPDATLATLKIQPSEPRDSAVYFCASGFRVNSYEQYFGPGTRLTVT.